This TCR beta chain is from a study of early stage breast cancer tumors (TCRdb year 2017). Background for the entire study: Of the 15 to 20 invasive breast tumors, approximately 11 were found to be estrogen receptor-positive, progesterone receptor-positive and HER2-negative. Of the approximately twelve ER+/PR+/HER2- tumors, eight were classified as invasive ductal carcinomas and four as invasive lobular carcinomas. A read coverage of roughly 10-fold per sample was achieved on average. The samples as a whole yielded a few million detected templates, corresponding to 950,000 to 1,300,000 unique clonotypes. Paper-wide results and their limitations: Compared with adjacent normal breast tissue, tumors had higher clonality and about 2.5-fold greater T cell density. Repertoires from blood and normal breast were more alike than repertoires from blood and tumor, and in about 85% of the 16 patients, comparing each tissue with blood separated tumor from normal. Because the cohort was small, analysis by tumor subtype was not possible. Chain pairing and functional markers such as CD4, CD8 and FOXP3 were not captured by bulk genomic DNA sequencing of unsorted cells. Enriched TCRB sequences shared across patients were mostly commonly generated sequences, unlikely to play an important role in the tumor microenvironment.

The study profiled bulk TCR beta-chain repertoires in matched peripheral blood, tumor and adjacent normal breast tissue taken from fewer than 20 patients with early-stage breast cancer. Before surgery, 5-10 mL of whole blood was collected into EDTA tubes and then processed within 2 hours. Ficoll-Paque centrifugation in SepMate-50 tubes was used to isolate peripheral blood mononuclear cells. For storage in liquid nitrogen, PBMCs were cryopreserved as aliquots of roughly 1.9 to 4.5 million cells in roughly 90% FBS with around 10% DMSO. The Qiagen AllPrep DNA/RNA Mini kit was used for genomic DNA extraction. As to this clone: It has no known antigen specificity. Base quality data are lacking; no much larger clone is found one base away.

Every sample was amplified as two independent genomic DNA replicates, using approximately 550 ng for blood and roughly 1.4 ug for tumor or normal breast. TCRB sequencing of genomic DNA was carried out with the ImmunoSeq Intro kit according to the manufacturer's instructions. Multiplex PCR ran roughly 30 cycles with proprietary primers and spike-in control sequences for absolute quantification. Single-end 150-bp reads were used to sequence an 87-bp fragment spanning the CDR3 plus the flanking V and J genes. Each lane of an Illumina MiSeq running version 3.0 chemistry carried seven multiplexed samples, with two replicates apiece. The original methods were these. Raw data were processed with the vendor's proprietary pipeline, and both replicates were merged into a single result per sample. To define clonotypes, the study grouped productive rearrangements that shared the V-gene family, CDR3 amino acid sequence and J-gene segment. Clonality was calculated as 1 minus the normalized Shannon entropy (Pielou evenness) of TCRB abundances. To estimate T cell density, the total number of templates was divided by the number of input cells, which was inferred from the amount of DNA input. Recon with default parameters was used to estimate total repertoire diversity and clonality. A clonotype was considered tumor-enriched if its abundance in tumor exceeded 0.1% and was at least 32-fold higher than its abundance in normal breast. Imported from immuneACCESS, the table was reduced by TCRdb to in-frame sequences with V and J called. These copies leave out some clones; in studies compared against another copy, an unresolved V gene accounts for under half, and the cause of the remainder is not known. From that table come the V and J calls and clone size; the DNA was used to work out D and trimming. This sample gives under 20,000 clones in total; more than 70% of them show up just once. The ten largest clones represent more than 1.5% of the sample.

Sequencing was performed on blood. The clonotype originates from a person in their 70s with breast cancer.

The DNA sequence is given as TGCGCCAGCAGACCCACAGGGGACTGGGATCAGCCCCAGCATTTT. It is translated as CASRPTGDWDQPQHF. The chain links TRBV5-1 with TRBJ1-5; 7 central nucleotides agree with TRBD1. Here V drops 5 bases and J drops 5 bases, and the junction holds 10 bases not matched to any gene. The CDR3 has 15 amino acids, counting the end cysteine and phenylalanine. The sequence is cut down to CDR3 DNA, 45 bases in frame from base 1. CDR1 SGHRS and CDR2 YFSETQ were looked up in the germline V gene.